This T cell receptor beta chain stems from a study of beta chain features in type 1 diabetes. Study-wide background: All of the samples together had some 110 million sorted cells examined.

Of the isolated RNA, all was reverse transcribed, and so the sequenced material was expressed TCRB transcripts. Libraries were prepared by immunoSEQ multiplex PCR; TCRdb keeps only in-frame clonotypes and omits some of them. The table lists 430,000 or so clones, about an eighth of them singletons. This CDR3 spans 14 amino acids. Germline V gene sequence: CDR1 SGHNT, CDR2 YYREEE (reference sequence). Trimming took 0 bases from V and 1 from J, leaving 5 bases between them. Purity above 95% was achieved in all sorted populations. Sequencing was carried out using naive CD4+ T cells from blood. The genes are TRBV5-4 and TRBJ1-5; tentative D call: TRBD1 (5 bases). The receptor comes from a woman younger than 35 in good health. CDR3 protein: CASSLAGSNQPQHF. The CDR3 DNA is TGTGCCAGCAGCTTGGCAGGGAGCAATCAGCCCCAGCATTTT.